These 14 T cell receptor beta chains were all obtained from the same sample, sequenced in a study of blood T cell repertoires in COVID-19. Data came from immunoSEQ multiplex PCR; TCRdb stores just in-frame clones and leaves some out. The table records 200,000 to 300,000 clones, approximately 85% of them present only once. Sequences were obtained from PBMCs or T cells enriched from blood (not recorded which). These receptors were taken from a woman in her forties or fifties with acute COVID-19.

The chain has TRBV2 and TRBJ1-2; D is undetermined. Per the germline V gene, CDR1 is SNHLY and CDR2 is FYNNEI. The CDR3 spans 11 residues. The V and J ends lost 6 bases and 8 bases respectively, with 10 bases between them. The CDR3 nucleotides read TGTGCCAGCAGCGTAGAAGTAGGCTACACCTTC. Its translation is CASSVEVGYTF. The variable domain in full, with the rest retrieved from reference TRBV2 and TRBJ1-2, is EPEVTQTPSHQVTQMGQEVILRCVPISNHLYFYWYRQILGQKVEFLVSFYNNEISEKSEIFDDQFSVERPDGSNFTLKIRSTKLEDSAMYFCASSVEVGYTFGSGTRLTVV.

To note about this clone: Other DNA sequences in this sample translate to the same CDR3. The chain joins TRBV19 to TRBJ1-1, with a possible D match to TRBD1 (5 bases). The germline gives CDR1 LNHDA, CDR2 SQIVND (reference sequence). This CDR3 contains 13 residues. Between the trimmed V and J ends, which lost 2 bases and 5 bases, there was a span of 9 bases. The CDR3 is CASSITGGTEAFF. CDR3 nucleotide sequence: TGTGCCAGTAGTATAACCGGGGGGACTGAAGCTTTCTTT.

This clone was observed a handful of times. V gene TRBV4-2 combines with J gene TRBJ1-4, with 11 bases aligning to TRBD1. The V and J ends lost 2 bases and 5 bases, in that order; junction bases with no gene match: 16. Germline loops: CDR1 LGHNA, CDR2 YNFKEQ. This CDR3 is built from 20 residues. For the CDR3, the DNA is TGTGCCAGCAGCCAAAAGCCCCCCGTGGGTTGGACAGGGGGCAATGAAAAACTGTTTTTT. Translating it yields CASSQKPPVGWTGGNEKLFF.

The rearrangement links TRBV12-5 to TRBJ2-1; TRBD2 agrees at 14 bases. The ends lost 4 bases at V and 0 bases at J; junction bases unmatched: 5. The CDR3 length is 18 residues. Germline V gene data show CDR1 as LGHNT and CDR2 as FRNRAP. DNA for the CDR3: TGTGCTAGTGGTTGGACTAGCGGGGGGATAAGCTCCTACAATGAGCAGTTCTTC. Translation: CASGWTSGGISSYNEQFF.

The chain couples TRBV29-1 to TRBJ1-1, with no clear D. CDR1 and CDR2 from the germline V gene are SQVTM and ANQGSEA. This CDR3 is 10 amino acids long. The DNA of the CDR3 is TGCGTGGGCTGGGACACTGAAGCTTTCTTT. Translated, it gives CVGWDTEAFF.

The rearrangement uses TRBV19 and TRBJ1-2; D not resolved. Germline V gene data show CDR1 as LNHDA and CDR2 as SQIVND (reference sequence). Trimming removed 5 bases at V and 2 bases at J, with 15 bases between. The CDR3 is 15 amino acids. The CDR3 coding sequence is TGTGCCAGTAGTTTGAATCCTAGGTCGAACTATGGCTACACCTTC. Encoded protein: CASSLNPRSNYGYTF.

This sequence joins TRBV7-2 and TRBJ2-2; perhaps TRBD1 as D (6 bases). Per the germline V gene, CDR1 is SGHTA and CDR2 is FQGNSA. The CDR3 has 14 residues. The germline V and J ends were trimmed by 2 bases and 6 bases, with 10 bases remaining between them. The DNA for the CDR3 is TGTGCCAGCAGCTTAATACAGGGCGCCGGGGAGCTGTTTTTT. It codes for CASSLIQGAGELFF.

The J gene is TRBJ1-3, the V gene TRBV2; D gene unclear. From germline, CDR1 is SNHLY and CDR2 FYNNEI. The V and J ends lost 1 base and 4 bases respectively, with 11 bases between them. CDR3 length: 15 amino acids. The CDR3 is CASSEVRAGGNTIYF. The CDR3 bases are TGTGCCAGCAGTGAAGTGCGGGCTGGGGGAAACACCATATATTTT.

The chain uses TRBV5-4 and TRBJ2-3, with TRBD2 matching over 8 bases. V lost 0 bases and J lost 3; bases outside the gene matches: 6. The CDR3 spans 16 residues. Germline CDR1 is SGHNT and CDR2 is YYREEE (reference sequence). CDR3 DNA: TGTGCCAGCAGCTTGGATGGGCGGGGGGAAACAGATACGCAGTATTTT. This translates into CASSLDGRGETDTQYF.

Notes on this clone: This specimen includes other DNA sequences encoding the same CDR3. The V call is TRBV18, the J call TRBJ1-5, with unresolved D. Trimming stripped 1 base from V and 0 bases from J, with 7 bases between. Germline lookup yields CDR1 KGHSH and CDR2 LQKENI. The CDR3 spans 15 residues. CDR3 nucleotide sequence: TGTGCCAGCTCACCACGGTCAGATAGCAATCAGCCCCAGCATTTT. Its protein product is CASSPRSDSNQPQHF.

The chain has TRBV6-2 or TRBV6-3 and TRBJ1-1; 8 bases match TRBD1. Germline CDR1 and CDR2: MNHEY and SVGEGT. This CDR3 region has 13 residues. V lost 5 bases and J lost 4; bases outside the gene matches: 3. The CDR3 reads CASSRQGSTEAFF. In nucleotides, the CDR3 is TGTGCCAGCAGTCGACAGGGGAGCACTGAAGCTTTCTTT.

The rearrangement links TRBV2 to TRBJ1-1, with 9 bases aligning to TRBD1. CDR3 size: 14 residues. CDR1 is SNHLY, CDR2 FYNNEI, per germline. V lost 5 bases to trimming and J lost 5 bases; unmatched junction nucleotides: 6. The CDR3, as DNA: TGTGCCAGCAGTAGGGACAGGGCAGGTACTGAAGCTTTCTTT. As protein: CASSRDRAGTEAFF.

The chain joins TRBV19 to TRBJ1-5; D ambiguous. Per the germline V gene, CDR1 is LNHDA and CDR2 is SQIVND (reference sequence). V dropped 3 bases and J dropped 0 bases, with 9 bases sitting between them. The CDR3 length is 15 residues. Here the CDR3 reads CASSIEINSNQPQHF. The CDR3 DNA is TGTGCCAGTAGTATCGAGATTAATAGCAATCAGCCCCAGCATTTT.

This chain links TRBV30 with TRBJ2-5; the D gene is possibly TRBD2 (5 bases). V dropped 2 bases and J dropped 4 bases, with 20 bases sitting between them. CDR3 size: 16 residues. Germline loops: CDR1 GTSNPN, CDR2 SVGIG (reference sequence). The CDR3 DNA reads as TGTGCCTGGAGTCCTCCGGGGTTTCTGATGGGAGAGACCCAGTACTTC. Translation gives CAWSPPGFLMGETQYF.